A selection of T cell receptor beta chains follows, all from one sample in a study of a mutant IDH1 vaccine in newly diagnosed glioma. Libraries were prepared by immunoSEQ multiplex PCR; TCRdb keeps only in-frame clonotypes and omits some of them. The table shows some 51,000 clones, with about 77% occurring only once. Their antigens are not known. Sequences were derived from PBMCs, sampled from a glioma patient whose treatment included an IDH1 peptide vaccine. These receptor sequences come from a woman aged 40 to 50 with glioma. Each CDR3 is given with its conserved first and last residue. D genes are given only for firm matches. Size tells how often a clone was seen (once, few, many) or the class of an expanded clone, and some rows leave it out.

d_call	j_call	v_call	clone_size	cdr3_aa	cdr3_nt
-	TRBJ2-6	TRBV7-6	-	CASSGLRANVLTF	TGTGCCAGCAGCGGACTGAGGGCCAACGTCCTGACTTTC
-	TRBJ1-5	TRBV4-1	-	CASSRREGGNQPQHF	TGCGCCAGCAGCCGGAGAGAGGGGGGGAATCAGCCCCAGCATTTT
-	TRBJ2-7	TRBV6-1	-	CAGRGVRGKGEQYF	TGTGCCGGACGGGGGGTCAGGGGGAAAGGGGAGCAGTACTTC
-	TRBJ1-1	TRBV18	-	CASSRSQNTEAFF	TGTGCCAGCTCACGGAGTCAGAACACTGAAGCTTTCTTT
TRBD1	TRBJ1-2	TRBV18	-	CASSPAAGGTNYGYTF	TGTGCCAGCTCTCCAGCGGCAGGGGGGACCAACTATGGCTACACCTTC
TRBD1	TRBJ1-1	TRBV30	few	CAFFPGTEEPEAFF	TGTGCCTTCTTTCCCGGGACAGAAGAGCCTGAAGCTTTCTTT
-	TRBJ1-1	TRBV9	few	CASSVSFGEAFF	TGTGCCAGCAGCGTATCCTTCGGGGAAGCTTTCTTT
-	TRBJ1-2	TRBV27	-	CASSLNRFYGYTF	TGTGCCAGCAGTTTAAACAGGTTCTATGGCTACACCTTC
-	TRBJ1-4	TRBV2	-	CASSEVRGNEKLFF	TGTGCCAGCAGTGAAGTCAGGGGTAATGAAAAACTGTTTTTT
-	TRBJ1-2	TRBV6-5	-	CASSYSVTANYGYTF	TGTGCCAGCAGTTACTCGGTCACAGCAAACTATGGCTACACCTTC
TRBD1	TRBJ2-3	TRBV6-5	-	CASSSPRGMADTQYF	TGTGCCAGCAGTTCCCCCAGGGGGATGGCAGATACGCAGTATTTT
-	TRBJ1-1	TRBV30	-	CAWSVSQFTEAFF	TGTGCCTGGAGTGTATCCCAGTTTACTGAAGCTTTCTTT
-	TRBJ2-1	TRBV2	few	CASNPGRRYEQFF	TGTGCCAGCAATCCTGGACGGCGCTATGAGCAGTTCTTC
TRBD1	TRBJ2-2	TRBV4-3	-	CASSQGVGQANTGELFF	TGCGCCAGCAGCCAAGGGGTCGGACAGGCGAACACCGGGGAGCTGTTTTTT
-	TRBJ1-1	TRBV7-8	-	CASSLFAGSDTEAFF	TGTGCCAGCAGCTTATTTGCAGGGTCGGACACTGAAGCTTTCTTT
TRBD2	TRBJ2-2	TRBV6-5	-	CASSQGLVTGELFF	TGTGCCAGCAGCCAGGGACTAGTGACCGGGGAGCTGTTTTTT
-	TRBJ1-5	TRBV9	-	CASSAGGDSRNQPQHF	TGTGCCAGCAGCGCCGGCGGTGACAGCCGAAATCAGCCCCAGCATTTT
TRBD1	TRBJ2-5	TRBV30	-	CAWNRGLQETQYF	TGTGCCTGGAACAGGGGGCTGCAAGAGACCCAGTACTTC
TRBD2	TRBJ2-2	TRBV6-6	few	CASRVTSDTGELFF	TGTGCCAGCAGGGTGACTAGCGACACCGGGGAGCTGTTTTTT
-	TRBJ1-3	TRBV11-2	-	CASRSGTDSGNTIYF	TGTGCCAGCAGGTCCGGGACGGACTCTGGAAACACCATATATTTT
-	TRBJ2-7	TRBV5-1	-	CASSVIRTAAYEQYF	TGCGCCAGCAGCGTAATTCGGACAGCTGCCTACGAGCAGTACTTC
-	TRBJ1-2	TRBV13	-	CASSLSGDPNYGYTF	TGTGCCAGCAGCTTATCAGGGGACCCTAACTATGGCTACACCTTC
-	TRBJ2-3	TRBV4-3	-	CASSPSRRTDTQYF	TGCGCCAGCAGTCCTAGCCGACGCACAGATACGCAGTATTTT
-	TRBJ2-7	TRBV5-1	once	CASSTAFGSEQYF	TGCGCCAGCAGCACGGCCTTCGGCAGCGAGCAGTACTTC
-	TRBJ2-5	TRBV30	-	CAWSTLAETQYF	TGTGCCTGGAGTACTCTAGCCGAGACCCAGTACTTC